The source of this T cell receptor beta chain is a study of CD8+ T cells in alopecia areata. Study information: Patients received oral tofacitinib, 5 to 10 mg twice daily, for moderate-to-severe alopecia areata. Study results and caveats: Scalp clonality and expanded CD8+ clones among the top 100 showed significant decreases with tofacitinib. A large proportion of expanded lesional clones were detected persisting in scalp and blood during tofacitinib.

RNA extraction was followed by reverse transcription into cDNA, which acted as the sequencing template. TCRdb's table, derived via immunoSEQ multiplex PCR, lists solely in-frame clones and lacks some. The sample lists approximately 180,000 clones, about three fifths occurring once. As to this clone: Its matching antigen is unknown.

Treatment in this sample: oral pan-JAK inhibitor, 5-10 mg twice daily. PBMCs provided sorted CD4+ and CD8+ T cells. The CDR3 covers 15 residues. With 0 bases removed from V and 0 bases from J, the gap between germline ends came to 9 bases. The germline V gene has CDR1 SQVTM and CDR2 ANQGSEA. The source of this sequence is a human donor with alopecia areata. The chain is built from TRBV29-1 and TRBJ2-4, with a possible D match to TRBD2 (5 bases). The sample was CD4+ T cells sorted from blood, taken at week 24, from a patient treated with tofacitinib. The DNA for the CDR3 is TGCAGCGTTGAAGATCGACGGGAAGCCAAAAACATTCAGTACTTC. It yields the protein CSVEDRREAKNIQYF.